This TCR beta chain comes out of a study of T cells in localized non-small cell lung cancer. Study results and limitations: Compared with tumor, uninvolved adjacent lung displayed greater T cell clonality, ranking highest overall.

Losses at the gene ends were 7 bases for V and 5 bases for J; bases not matched to a gene: 5. The CDR3 consists of 13 residues. CDR1 is MNHGY and CDR2 is SAAAGT in the germline V gene. Sequencing was performed with immunoSEQ multiplex PCR; in TCRdb, only in-frame clones are kept and a portion is missing. Altogether 1,200 to 1,500 clones are present, about 26% being singletons, with the ten largest covering over 9.5%. Comment on this clone: The antigen remains unidentified.

The sequence derives from a male donor at least 60 years old with stage II lung adenocarcinoma. Sequenced here: normal lung tissue next to the tumor, sampled before any cancer treatment. The chain combines TRBV6-8 with TRBJ1-1; 9 positions match TRBD1. The CDR3 sequence: CASIRQGGTEAFF. The DNA for the CDR3 is TGTGCCAGCATCAGACAGGGGGGAACTGAAGCTTTCTTT.